This TCR beta chain was identified in a study of CD8+CD57+ T cells in acquired aplastic anemia. The template used for profiling TCR beta VDJ and CDR3 was genomic DNA. Via MiXCR, TCRdb re-called the reads, giving one row per CDR3 protein. The table shows about 170,000 distinct CDR3 sequences, with under 55% occurring only once. Germline trimming cut 4 bases from V and 0 bases from J; bases unmatched to any gene: 6. The CDR3 totals 15 residues. Germline CDR1 reads MGHDK; CDR2 reads SYGVNS. Only patients with CD8+CD57+ cell expansion on flow cytometry were chosen for sequencing. The sequenced sample consisted of sorted CD4+, CD8+, or CD8+CD57+ T cells (not recorded which) from PBMCs. The chain links TRBV25-1 to TRBJ2-7; TRBD2 aligns across 7 bases. The receptor's source is a human donor with aplastic anemia. CDR3 region: CASSGPSGNSYEQYF. The CDR3 DNA reads TGTGCCAGCAGTGGCCCAAGCGGGAACTCCTACGAGCAGTACTTC.